This T cell receptor (beta chain) came from a study of control samples from healthy donors and cancer patients. The V and J ends lost 10 bases and 15 bases respectively, with 10 bases between them. Germline CDR1 is LNHDA and CDR2 is SQIVND (reference sequence). CDR3 size: 9 residues. The protocol was immunoSEQ multiplex PCR, while the TCRdb copy is restricted to in-frame clones and leaves out a portion. The table shows about 160,000 clones, with about 94% occurring only once. Sequenced: blood. This chain joins TRBV19 and TRBJ1-6, with TRBD1 as a possible D gene (5 bases). The TCR comes from a woman aged 35 to 49 in good health. DNA of the CDR3: TGTGCCACACCGGGACTCCTCCACTTT. This translates into CATPGLLHF.